Each of the 14 T cell receptor beta chains below was sequenced from the same sample in a study of OX40 agonist ivuxolimab in advanced cancers. Here immunoSEQ multiplex PCR was the method, and the copy in TCRdb shows in-frame clones only, minus some. The repertoire holds tens of thousands of clones, with roughly 90% as singletons. Source: CD4+ or CD8+ T cells sorted from blood, taken in a trial of the OX40 agonist ivuxolimab. The origin of the receptors is an adult with an advanced solid tumor such as melanoma, head and neck, liver or kidney cancer.

V usage is TRBV6-6 and J usage is TRBJ2-1; TRBD2 matches at 10 bases. The CDR3 runs 15 residues. The V segment lost 6 bases and the J segment 6 bases; nucleotides outside the gene matches: 8. The germline CDR1 and CDR2 sequences are MNHNY and SVGAGI (reference sequence). Here the CDR3 DNA reads TGTGCCAGCAGCTATCCTAGCGGGAGTCTCAATGAGCAGTTCTTC. It codes for CASSYPSGSLNEQFF.

This chain connects TRBV6-5 to TRBJ2-7; 8 bases line up with TRBD1. The CDR3 runs 13 residues. V shed 5 bases and J 5 bases; nucleotides not matched to a gene: 5. Germline-derived CDR1 and CDR2 are MNHEY and SVGAGI. CDR3 sequence (DNA): TGTGCCAGCAGTCGGGACAGGTGGAACGAGCAGTACTTC. Translating gives CASSRDRWNEQYF.

The genes are TRBV11-3 and TRBJ2-5, with a weak D call TRBD2 (6 bases). The CDR3 has 14 residues. V lost 1 base, J lost 5 bases, and 11 bases lay in between. The germline gives CDR1 SGHNT, CDR2 YENEEA. CDR3 in DNA: TGTGCCAGCAGCTTAGGAAGCGGAGGGGAGACCCAGTACTTC. It codes for CASSLGSGGETQYF.

The chain carries TRBV5-8 and TRBJ1-3; no clear D. The germline V and J ends were trimmed by 0 bases and 4 bases, with 11 bases remaining between them. The CDR3 is 15 residues long. Germline V gives CDR1 SGHTS, CDR2 YDEGEE. The CDR3 sequence: CASSLGPSGGNTIYF. CDR3 coding DNA: TGTGCCAGCAGCTTGGGGCCATCGGGAGGAAACACCATATATTTT.

The chain carries TRBV7-2 and TRBJ2-5; no definite D call. Germline CDR1 is SGHTA and CDR2 is FQGNSA. Trimming left V 2 bases short and J 1 base short, with 5 bases between. The CDR3 covers 13 residues. CDR3 loop: CASSLQVQETQYF. CDR3 DNA: TGTGCCAGCAGCTTACAAGTCCAAGAGACCCAGTACTTC.

This clone was recorded only once. V is TRBV9 and J is TRBJ2-7, with a tentative D call TRBD2 (5 bases). In germline, CDR1 is SGDLS, CDR2 YYNGEE. The CDR3 covers 15 residues. Trimming removed 3 bases from V and 2 bases from J, with 15 bases in between. The CDR3 bases are TGTGCCAGCAGCGCCTCGGACTTCGATACCTACGAGCAGTACTTC. Translation: CASSASDFDTYEQYF.

Comment on this clone: Likely a read error: the CDR3 ends without its conserved phenylalanine or tryptophan. The genes are TRBV18 and TRBJ1-1; D perhaps matches TRBD1 (5 bases). Trimming removed 4 bases at V and 5 bases at J, with 20 bases between. The V gene's germline CDR1 is KGHSH and CDR2 LQKENI. This CDR3 contains 16 residues. CDR3 protein: CASSRRALGETTEAFL. DNA of the CDR3: TGTGCCAGCTCACGCCGGGCCTTAGGGGAGACGACTGAAGCTTTCCTT.

The rearrangement joins TRBV6-5 to TRBJ2-7, with D maybe TRBD2 (5 bases). Germline values: CDR1 MNHEY, CDR2 SVGAGI. The CDR3 totals 13 residues. The V gene lost 0 bases and the J gene lost 5 bases, with 8 bases spanning the gap. CDR3 region: CASSYSTGDEQYF. The CDR3 region has the DNA TGTGCCAGCAGTTACTCGACCGGGGACGAGCAGTACTTC.

The rearrangement links TRBV7-9 to TRBJ2-1; weak D call: TRBD2 (5 bases). CDR1 is SEHNR, CDR2 FQNEAQ, per germline (reference sequence). Trimming left V 5 bases short and J 0 bases short, with 11 bases between. The CDR3 is 15 residues long. The CDR3 is CASSARGSSYNEQFF. CDR3 in DNA: TGTGCCAGCAGCGCTCGTGGGAGCTCCTACAATGAGCAGTTCTTC.

V gene TRBV18 combines with J gene TRBJ1-1, with no clear D. Trimming pared 1 base from V and 2 bases from J, leaving 11 bases between. Germline V gene lookup returns CDR1 KGHSH and CDR2 LQKENI. The CDR3 spans 15 residues. In DNA, the CDR3 is TGTGCCAGCTCACCACAGGTTTCCCGAAACACTGAAGCTTTCTTT. Encoded protein: CASSPQVSRNTEAFF.

The V gene is TRBV7-3, the J gene TRBJ1-1; no clear D gene. Germline lookup yields CDR1 SGHTA and CDR2 FQGTGA. CDR3 length: 14 amino acids. V lost 6 bases and J lost 10, with 21 bases in between. The CDR3 protein is CASSPTPAASLAFF. The CDR3 nucleotides read TGTGCCAGCAGTCCGACCCCGGCGGCTAGCTTAGCTTTCTTT.

The chain employs TRBV7-9 and TRBJ1-4, with D possibly being TRBD1 (5 bases). V was cut by 4 bases and J by 8 bases, with 17 bases left in between. There are 15 residues in the CDR3. CDR1 is SEHNR, CDR2 FQNEAQ, per germline (reference sequence). The CDR3 sequence is CASSSTGREGEKLFF. In DNA, the CDR3 is TGTGCCAGCAGCTCCACGGGACGAGAGGGCGAAAAACTGTTTTTT.

The chain joins TRBV7-3 to TRBJ2-2, with 9 bases fitting TRBD1. This CDR3 has 14 residues. The germline gives CDR1 SGHTA, CDR2 FQGTGA. J was trimmed by 4 bases and V by 5 bases; bases with no gene match: 2. The CDR3 DNA reads TGTGCCAGCAGCCAGACAGGGGGCACCGGGGAGCTGTTTTTT. Protein sequence: CASSQTGGTGELFF.

The chain is built from TRBV6-1 and TRBJ2-1, with 14 bases aligning to TRBD2. Germline CDR1 MNHNS, CDR2 SASEGT. V lost 4 bases to trimming and J lost 10 bases; unmatched junction nucleotides: 6. The CDR3 sequence is 15 residues long. The CDR3 nucleotides are TGTGCCAGCAGTGGAGGACTAGCGGGAGGCAAGGAGCAGTTCTTC. Amino acid sequence: CASSGGLAGGKEQFF.